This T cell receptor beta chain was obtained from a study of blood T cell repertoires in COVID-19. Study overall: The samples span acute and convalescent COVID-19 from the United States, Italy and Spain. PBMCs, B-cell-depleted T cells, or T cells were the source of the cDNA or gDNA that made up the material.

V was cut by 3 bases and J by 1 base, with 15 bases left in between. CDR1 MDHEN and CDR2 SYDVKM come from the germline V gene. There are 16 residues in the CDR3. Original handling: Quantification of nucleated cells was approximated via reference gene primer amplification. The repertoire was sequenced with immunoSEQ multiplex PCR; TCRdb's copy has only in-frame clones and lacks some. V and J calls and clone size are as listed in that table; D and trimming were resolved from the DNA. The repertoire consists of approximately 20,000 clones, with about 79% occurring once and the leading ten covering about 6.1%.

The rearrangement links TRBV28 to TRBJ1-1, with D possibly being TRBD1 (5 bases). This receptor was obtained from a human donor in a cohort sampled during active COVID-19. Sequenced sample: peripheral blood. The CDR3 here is CASSFETGGKNTEAFF. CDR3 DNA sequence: TGTGCCAGCAGTTTCGAAACAGGAGGGAAGAACACTGAAGCTTTCTTT.